A selection of T cell receptor beta chains follows, all from one sample in a study of blood T cell repertoires in COVID-19. Profiling relied on immunoSEQ multiplex PCR, and the TCRdb table lists in-frame clones only, not all of them. The repertoire holds 50,000 to 85,000 clones, around 82% seen once, with 5% to 8% in the top ten. The specimen was peripheral blood. These receptors were collected from a man between 60 and 75 years old with acute or convalescent COVID-19. The CDR3 runs from the conserved cysteine through the conserved F or W. A D gene is named only where the DNA matches it firmly. Some rows mark clone size as missing; the rest say once, few, many or name a class of expanded clone.

TRBJ1-3	.	.	TRBV7-9	CASSLQGYSGNTIYF	TGTGCCAGCAGCTTACAGGGATACTCTGGAAACACCATATATTTT
TRBJ1-1	.	.	TRBV5-4	CASSLSWEVTEAFF	TGTGCCAGCAGCTTGTCTTGGGAGGTGACTGAAGCTTTCTTT
TRBJ1-6	.	.	TRBV5-1	CASSLVVGDSPLHF	TGCGCCAGCAGCTTGGTGGTAGGGGATTCACCCCTCCACTTT
TRBJ1-4	.	.	TRBV7-8	CASSFRALGNEKLFF	TGTGCCAGCAGCTTCAGGGCTCTCGGTAATGAAAAACTGTTTTTT
TRBJ2-2	few	.	TRBV7-2	CASSARGGGTGELFF	TGTGCCAGCAGCGCCAGGGGCGGGGGCACCGGGGAGCTGTTTTTT
TRBJ2-1	.	.	TRBV2	CASSPLRSEQFF	TGTGCCAGCAGCCCCCTGAGGAGTGAGCAGTTCTTC
TRBJ1-6	.	.	TRBV5-5	CASSLYNSPLHF	TGTGCCAGCAGCCTTTATAATTCACCCCTCCACTTT
TRBJ1-3	.	.	TRBV19	CASSIREGNTIYF	TGTGCCAGTAGTATTCGAGAGGGAAACACCATATATTTT
TRBJ1-1	.	TRBD1	TRBV5-6	CASSLTGTGSVEAFF	TGTGCCAGCAGCCTTACCGGGACAGGGTCGGTTGAAGCTTTCTTT
TRBJ2-7	.	TRBD1	TRBV5-5	CASSLENRGPQYF	TGTGCCAGCAGCTTGGAGAACAGGGGACCCCAGTACTTC
TRBJ1-2	.	.	TRBV29-1	CSARSRYGYTF	TGCAGCGCTCGATCACGGTATGGCTACACCTTC
TRBJ1-6	.	.	TRBV30	CAWKNPDRDNSPLHF	TGTGCCTGGAAAAACCCCGATAGAGATAATTCACCCCTCCACTTT
TRBJ2-3	.	TRBD1	TRBV29-1	CSVSRTGSDTQYF	TGCAGCGTTTCCAGGACAGGTTCAGATACGCAGTATTTT
TRBJ1-5	.	TRBD1	TRBV6-1	CASSDTGGSPNQPQHF	TGTGCCAGCAGTGATACAGGGGGGAGTCCGAATCAGCCCCAGCATTTT
TRBJ2-2	.	TRBD2	TRBV12-5	CASGLSGGATGELFF	TGTGCTAGTGGTTTGAGCGGGGGGGCGACCGGGGAGCTGTTTTTT
TRBJ1-2	.	TRBD1	TRBV18	CASSLTGGVGYTF	TGTGCCAGCTCACTTACAGGGGGCGTTGGCTACACCTTC
TRBJ1-4	few	.	TRBV1	CTSSQDLGDGGAREATNEKLFF	TGCACCAGCAGCCAAGATTTAGGCGACGGGGGGGCTCGCGAGGCAACTAATGAAAAACTGTTTTTT
TRBJ2-1	few	.	TRBV12-5	CASGFDHRDEQFF	TGTGCTAGTGGTTTCGACCATCGGGATGAGCAGTTCTTC
TRBJ1-1	once	.	TRBV5-4	CASSFLTGMNTEAFF	TGTGCCAGCAGCTTCCTGACAGGTATGAACACTGAAGCTTTCTTT
TRBJ2-7	once	TRBD2	TRBV5-5	CASSLFASGGAGNEQYF	TGTGCCAGCAGCTTGTTCGCTAGCGGGGGGGCGGGCAACGAGCAGTACTTC
TRBJ2-3	few	TRBD2	TRBV6-1	CASSELAGDGGDTQYF	TGTGCCAGCAGTGAACTAGCGGGGGATGGTGGAGATACGCAGTATTTT
TRBJ1-2	.	.	TRBV25-1	CASNQQDNYGYTF	TGTGCCAGCAACCAACAGGATAACTATGGCTACACCTTC
TRBJ2-3	.	TRBD2	TRBV7-2	CASSSTSGGLTDTQYF	TGTGCCAGCAGTTCGACTAGCGGGGGTCTCACAGATACGCAGTATTTT
TRBJ2-2	.	TRBD1	TRBV19	CASNRDRNTGELFF	TGTGCCAGTAACCGGGACAGGAACACCGGGGAGCTGTTTTTT
TRBJ1-1	.	.	TRBV2	CASSVSGYTEAFF	TGTGCCAGCAGTGTTTCGGGATACACTGAAGCTTTCTTT
TRBJ1-1	.	.	TRBV5-4	CASSSVGDSSEAFF	TGTGCCAGCAGCTCCGTGGGGGACTCGTCTGAAGCTTTCTTT
TRBJ1-2	.	TRBD1	TRBV5-1	CASSLTGQGWNGYTF	TGCGCCAGCAGCTTAACCGGACAGGGGTGGAATGGCTACACCTTC
TRBJ2-5	.	.	TRBV5-8	CASSLEVQGGETQYF	TGTGCCAGCAGCTTGGAGGTACAGGGTGGAGAGACCCAGTACTTC
TRBJ1-4	few	.	TRBV5-6	CASSFRGIGADKLFF	TGTGCCAGCAGCTTTCGGGGGATTGGGGCCGACAAACTGTTTTTT
TRBJ1-5	few	.	TRBV24-1	CATSDSPGRDQPQHF	TGTGCCACCAGTGACTCACCAGGGAGGGATCAGCCCCAGCATTTT
TRBJ2-1	few	.	TRBV20-1	CSASRVGGDVGEQFF	TGCAGTGCTAGTAGGGTCGGCGGGGACGTTGGTGAGCAGTTCTTC
TRBJ2-5	.	TRBD2	TRBV7-6	CASSLVPAAGGETQYF	TGTGCCAGCAGCTTAGTCCCTGCGGCGGGGGGGGAGACCCAGTACTTC
TRBJ1-3	.	TRBD1	TRBV4-2	CASSQGTGAGNTIYF	TGTGCCAGCAGCCAAGGGACAGGGGCTGGAAACACCATATATTTT
TRBJ1-1	few	.	TRBV6-2/TRBV6-3	CASSYPFMDTRSEAFF	TGTGCCAGCAGTTACCCATTTATGGACACCCGTTCGGAAGCTTTCTTT
TRBJ1-2	.	TRBD1	TRBV30	CAWSENRGDGYTF	TGTGCCTGGAGTGAAAACAGGGGGGATGGCTACACCTTC
TRBJ1-1	few	TRBD1	TRBV5-1	CASSFDRGGTEAFF	TGCGCCAGCAGCTTCGACAGGGGGGGCACTGAAGCTTTCTTT
TRBJ1-5	.	.	TRBV2	CASSVGSQPNQPQHF	TGTGCCAGCAGTGTGGGGAGTCAGCCCAATCAGCCCCAGCATTTT
TRBJ1-6	.	.	TRBV5-6	CASSLAGIPMLHF	TGTGCCAGCAGCTTGGCCGGGATCCCCATGCTCCACTTT
TRBJ1-5	few	.	TRBV4-3	CASSQYRERNQPQHF	TGCGCCAGCAGCCAATACCGGGAGCGCAATCAGCCCCAGCATTTT
TRBJ2-7	.	TRBD2	TRBV27	CASSFSTSTSSYEQYF	TGTGCCAGCAGTTTTTCGACTAGCACGAGCTCCTACGAGCAGTACTTC
TRBJ2-1	once	TRBD1	TRBV7-9	CASSRGQGSYNEQFF	TGTGCCAGCAGCCGAGGACAGGGTTCCTACAATGAGCAGTTCTTC
TRBJ1-1	.	TRBD1	TRBV6-5	CASSYGTGRAFF	TGTGCCAGCAGTTACGGGACAGGGAGAGCTTTCTTT
TRBJ2-2	.	.	TRBV4-1	CASSQVANTGELFF	TGCGCCAGCAGCCAAGTGGCAAACACCGGGGAGCTGTTTTTT
TRBJ2-1	.	TRBD2	TRBV5-5	CASSEGLAGPEQFF	TGTGCCAGCAGCGAGGGACTAGCGGGGCCTGAGCAGTTCTTC
TRBJ2-7	.	TRBD1	TRBV9	CASSVKAGGVEQYF	TGTGCCAGCAGCGTAAAGGCAGGGGGCGTCGAGCAGTACTTC
TRBJ2-1	.	TRBD2	TRBV14	CASSRMGGAYNEQFF	TGTGCCAGCAGCCGCATGGGGGGGGCCTACAATGAGCAGTTCTTC